Here is one TCR beta chain with its context. The CDR3 covers 14 residues. Trimming at V came to 8 bases and at J to 5 bases, leaving 12 bases not matched to a gene. Germline CDR1 and CDR2: SNHLY and FYNNEI. This specimen comes from a study of blood T cell repertoires in COVID-19. Clones were read by immunoSEQ multiplex PCR, and TCRdb kept only the in-frame ones, dropping some. The sample yields about 120,000 clones, around 77% seen once. The receptor's source is a human donor in a cohort sampled during active COVID-19. Sequenced material: peripheral blood. V and J are TRBV2 and TRBJ2-7; 7 nucleotides agree with TRBD2. CDR3 region: CASSPPGGINEQYF. The CDR3 DNA reads TGTGCCAGCTCACCCCCGGGGGGAATCAACGAGCAGTACTTC.